Listed here is a single TCR beta chain. The antigen it binds to is not known. Base qualities are not recorded, but no much larger clone differs from it by a single base. All of the isolated RNA was reverse transcribed with the High Capacity cDNA Reverse Transcription Kit, so expressed TCRB transcripts were sequenced. Deep immunoSEQ sequencing was applied to naive, central memory and regulatory T cell samples, giving an average of about 3.6 million total reads per sample. Sorted cells were lysed in RLT buffer and RNA was extracted with DNase-treated RNeasy Micro or Mini kits, depending on cell number. To prevent cross-contamination, every cell subset was processed on its own, while patient and healthy donor samples were processed together. Using the immunoSEQ multiplex PCR, TCRB sequences were amplified from cDNA into 87-bp fragments spanning the CDR3 region. Sequencing of the amplicons was done on the Illumina HiSeq platform. From the authors' description of their analysis: Synthetic template baselines were used to correct PCR bias computationally, reads within Hamming distance 2 were collapsed, and singletons that could not be merged were discarded. Reads were aligned against IMGT to assign V, D and J genes, CDR3 length and insertions or deletions at six rearrangement sites. Within each subset, clonotype counts were normalized to sorted cell number, and only after that were true diversity and Gini coefficients computed with the tcR R package. Repertoire sharing was quantified using the overlap coefficient calculated on TCRB nucleotide sequences. TCRdb mirrors the immuneACCESS table, restricted to in-frame sequences. Some clones are absent from its copies; in checked studies, under half trace to an unresolved V gene, and the reason for the others is unknown. The V and J calls and clone size were taken over from that table, and D and trimming were inferred from the DNA. This sample lists over 300,000 clones; about a tenth were detected once. Of the sample, 1% falls within the top ten clones.

This sample is part of a study of beta chain features in type 1 diabetes (dated by TCRdb to the late 2010s). Regarding the complete study: Mean age, gender distribution, total cell number and subset yield were not different between patients and healthy donors. Regulatory and stem cell-like memory subsets were isolated from only 8 patients and about 8 healthy donors, whereas naive and central memory subsets came from all 30 or so donors. The study compared TCRB repertoires of sorted circulating CD4+ T cell subsets between recently diagnosed type 1 diabetes patients and matched healthy donors. Across all samples, some 110,000,000 sorted cells were examined, and cell number per subset correlated strongly with RNA yield.

What the authors observed across the whole study: Patients with type 1 diabetes made fewer insertions and deleted more nucleotides at VDJ recombination sites, implying thymic rearrangement abnormalities. Naive, central memory and regulatory TCRB repertoires appeared to be more similar among patients than among healthy donors. HLA sub-analyses involved small numbers of individuals, so any influence of HLA type on TCRB rearrangement remained unresolved. PCR might favor shorter templates, but patient and control samples were amplified and corrected together, so any skew would affect both groups equally. Because cDNA rather than genomic DNA was sequenced, highly expressing activated cells could have been over-represented, although no difference in activation and CD3 levels was found between groups. A moderate but significant shortening of TCRB CDR3 length was observed in type 1 diabetes patients in all four CD4+ subsets.

Each donor gave one peripheral blood draw, approximately 110 mL on average, collected into heparinised tubes. A BD FACSAria II and a panel including CD45RO, CCR7, CD25, CD127, CD95 and CD27 were used to sort naive, central memory, regulatory and stem cell-like memory CD4+ T cells. All sorted populations exceeded 95% purity. PBMCs were isolated immediately by Lymphoprep density gradient centrifugation and stained directly without culture. To minimize batch effects, samples were stained and sorted in pairs, one healthy donor with one patient per experiment. The sequence derives from a man aged 30-40 years with type 1 diabetes. The sample consisted of central memory CD4+ T cells from blood.

The nucleotide sequence reads TGTGCCAGCAGTTCCCCTGACGGCTCTGGGGCCAACGTCCTGACTTTC. Protein translation: CASSSPDGSGANVLTF. The receptor chain draws on TRBV6-5 and TRBJ2-6; the D gene cannot be named for sure. From the cysteine through the phenylalanine, the CDR3 covers 16 amino acids. Only the CDR3 part of the read is kept: 48 bases, read in frame from the first base. The germline ends are 10 bases apart after V is trimmed by 4 bases and J by 0 bases. In the germline V gene, CDR1 corresponds to MNHEY and CDR2 to SVGAGI.